This T cell receptor beta chain comes out of a study of T cell responses to AZD1222 COVID-19 vaccine. Clones were sequenced by immunoSEQ multiplex PCR, and TCRdb holds only the in-frame ones, with some missing. The sample has around 140,000 clones; about 92% are singletons. Pooled samples include second doses given at about 4 or 12 weeks. The sample consisted of peripheral blood, taken 28 days after the second AZD1222 dose. The origin of this receptor is an adult who received the AZD1222 COVID-19 vaccine.

The CDR3 coding sequence is TGTGCCAGTAGTGCAACAGGGCTATCTAATTCACCCCTCCACTTT. Its protein is CASSATGLSNSPLHF. This chain uses TRBV19 with TRBJ1-6, with D perhaps TRBD1 (6 bases). Trimming removed 5 bases from V and 6 bases from J, with 14 bases in between. Germline values: CDR1 LNHDA, CDR2 SQIVND (reference sequence). CDR3 length: 15 amino acids.